This section outlines one TCR beta chain sequence together with its context. These data come from a study of T cell changes during pregnancy in multiple sclerosis. TCRdb keeps only in-frame clones here, not all; method: immunoSEQ multiplex PCR. The table lists nearly 110,000 clones, 80% to 95% of them singletons. The V gene lost 3 bases and the J gene lost 1 base, with 6 bases spanning the gap. The CDR3 sequence is 13 residues long. Germline values: CDR1 LNHNV, CDR2 YYDKDF (reference sequence). This chain uses TRBV15 with TRBJ1-2; D ambiguous. The clonotype originates from a female donor in good health, enrolled as a control in a pregnancy study. The source material was peripheral blood, sampled in the third trimester of pregnancy. The CDR3 protein is CATSRADNYGYTF. CDR3 sequence (DNA): TGTGCCACCAGCAGGGCGGATAACTATGGCTACACCTTC.